A single sample is the source of the 9 T cell receptor beta chains below, sequenced in a study of T cells in Graves' hyperthyroidism and ophthalmopathy. RNA transcripts provided the source from which TCR beta CDR3 regions were amplified. When the TCR CDR3 underwent first-round RT-PCR, the HTBI primer set was used. TCRdb reprocessed the multiplex PCR reads via MiXCR and lists one record per CDR3 protein. The sample includes under 350,000 distinct CDR3 sequences, about 18% of them seen just once. Specimen: blood. All receptors derive from a woman in her sixties with Graves' ophthalmopathy.

Ten or more counts support this clonotype. The genes are TRBV7-2 and TRBJ1-2; TRBD1 aligns across 7 bases. The V gene end was trimmed by 6 bases and the J gene end by 7 bases; junction bases not matched to a gene: 11. The CDR3 sequence is 14 residues long. Per the germline V gene, CDR1 is SGHTA and CDR2 is FQGNSA. The CDR3 coding sequence is TGTGCCAGCAGTGTGGACAGGTATCTTTCTGGCTACACCTTC. Residues: CASSVDRYLSGYTF.

For this clonotype: Given a much more abundant clone one base away, this may be a read error. The V gene is TRBV5-1, the J gene TRBJ2-5; 14 bases align to TRBD2. After removal of 0 bases from V and 3 bases from J, the junction contained 4 bases not matched to a gene. In germline, CDR1 is SGHRS, CDR2 YFSETQ. This CDR3 has 17 amino acids. The CDR3 nucleotides are TGCGCCAGCAGCTTGGGCGCGGGACTAGCGGGAGAAGAGACCCAGTACTTC. As protein: CASSLGAGLAGEETQYF.

V gene TRBV5-8 combines with J gene TRBJ1-1; D is perhaps TRBD1 (5 bases). Germline-derived CDR1 and CDR2 are SGHTS and YDEGEE. The CDR3 has 14 amino acids. V shed 7 bases and J shed 8 bases, with 21 bases lying between them. CDR3 bases: TGTGCCAGCGCCTCACAGCCCGCGGGGGAGGAAGCTTTCTTT. This codes for CASASQPAGEEAFF.

In its sample, this clonotype was seen a few times. V usage is TRBV27 and J usage is TRBJ2-6; D is perhaps TRBD2 (6 bases). Germline CDR1 reads MNHEY; CDR2 reads SMNVEV (reference sequence). This CDR3 is built from 16 residues. Between the trimmed V and J ends, which lost 2 bases and 0 bases, there was a span of 8 bases. The CDR3 nucleotides read TGTGCCAGCAGTTTAAACGGGGGCTCTGGGGCCAACGTCCTGACTTTC. Translating gives CASSLNGGSGANVLTF.

This clonotype was recorded at least ten times. The genes are TRBV29-1 and TRBJ2-1, with D perhaps TRBD1 (5 bases). Trimming stripped 6 bases from V and 0 bases from J, with 15 bases between. Germline V gene lookup returns CDR1 SQVTM and CDR2 ANQGSEA. The CDR3 has 15 amino acids. CDR3 coding DNA: TGCAGCGTCCTGGGGCGTGATAGCTCCTACAATGAGCAGTTCTTC. This encodes CSVLGRDSSYNEQFF.

This clonotype has at least ten counts. The V gene is TRBV29-1, the J gene TRBJ1-5; the D is unclear. Trimming cost V 6 bases and J 0 bases, with 12 bases left between them. The CDR3 loop spans 14 amino acids. Germline values: CDR1 SQVTM, CDR2 ANQGSEA. CDR3 bases: TGCAGCGTGCGCGACGGGAATAGCAATCAGCCCCAGCATTTT. As protein: CSVRDGNSNQPQHF.

This clonotype was observed many times. The V call is TRBV3-1, the J call TRBJ2-1, with TRBD2 identical over 11 bases. The CDR3 contains 17 residues. The ends lost 0 bases at V and 4 bases at J; junction bases unmatched: 5. Germline CDR1 LGHDT, CDR2 YNNKEL (reference sequence). CDR3 in amino acids: CASSQDAVAGGYNEQFF. The CDR3, as DNA: TGTGCCAGCAGCCAAGATGCGGTAGCGGGGGGGTACAATGAGCAGTTCTTC.

This clonotype was seen ten or more times. The genes are TRBV28 and TRBJ2-7, with a weak D call TRBD2 (6 bases). V shed 7 bases and J shed 1 base, with 11 bases lying between them. The CDR3 runs to 13 residues. CDR1 is MDHEN and CDR2 is SYDVKM in the germline V gene. The CDR3, as DNA: TGTGCCAGCACCCTAGGGACTTCCTACGAGCAGTACTTC. This sequence encodes CASTLGTSYEQYF.

The chain carries TRBV25-1 and TRBJ2-6; 9 bases are shared with TRBD1. Germline V gene lookup returns CDR1 MGHDK and CDR2 SYGVNS. There are 17 residues in the CDR3. V shed 5 bases, J shed 0 bases, and the junction held 5 bases outside the gene matches. CDR3 DNA: TGTGCCAGCAGTCATGACAGGGGGGCCTCTGGGGCCAACGTCCTGACTTTC. It is translated as CASSHDRGASGANVLTF.